Below, 18 T cell receptor beta chains from the same sample are listed, as sequenced in a study of early T cells in non-severe SARS-CoV-2 infection. MiXCR was run by TCRdb on the 5' RACE reads, yielding one entry per CDR3 protein. The table has tens of thousands of distinct CDR3 sequences, approximately 15% seen once. Sequenced input: whole blood. The origin of the receptors is an adult who was a healthcare worker with PCR-confirmed SARS-CoV-2 infection or an uninfected control (not recorded which).

As concerns this clonotype: A junction end diverges from the germline sequence, so it may reflect a read error. The CDR3 reads CAFSEAGQGDSPLHF. CDR3 DNA: TGTGCCTTCAGTGAGGCGGGACAGGGGGATTCACCCCTCCACTTT. The chain employs TRBV10-3 and TRBJ1-6; TRBD1 matches 11 bases. Germline CDR1 is ENHRY and CDR2 is SYGVKD. This CDR3 spans 15 amino acids.

This clonotype has just a few counts. The rearrangement uses TRBV10-3 and TRBJ1-1, with 7 bases that match TRBD1. The length of the CDR3 is 14 residues. Germline-derived CDR1 and CDR2 are ENHRY and SYGVKD. J was trimmed by 6 bases and V by 10 bases; bases with no gene match: 14. The CDR3 region is CATQKGAPGSEAFF. DNA for the CDR3: TGTGCCACCCAAAAGGGGGCGCCGGGTTCTGAAGCTTTCTTT.

Only a few counts were recorded for this clonotype. The chain links TRBV20-1 to TRBJ2-1; 11 bases align to TRBD2. V shed 2 bases and J 3 bases; nucleotides not matched to a gene: 3. This CDR3 contains 15 residues. Germline values: CDR1 DFQATT, CDR2 SNEGSKA (reference sequence). The CDR3 region has the DNA TGCAGTGCTAGACTAGCGGGGGGCCGCTACAATGAGCAGTTCTTC. As protein: CSARLAGGRYNEQFF.

This clonotype was counted only a few times. This chain joins TRBV7-3 and TRBJ2-5; 7 nucleotides align to TRBD2. The CDR3 spans 15 residues. V lost 5 bases to trimming and J lost 5 bases; unmatched junction nucleotides: 11. Germline CDR1 SGHTA, CDR2 FQGTGA. CDR3 region: CASSEDPGTMETQYF. In DNA form, the CDR3 reads TGTGCCAGCAGCGAGGACCCCGGGACTATGGAGACCCAGTACTTC.

The chain couples TRBV14 to TRBJ1-1; D call uncertain. With 7 bases removed from V and 0 bases from J, the gap between germline ends came to 12 bases. From germline, CDR1 is SGHDN and CDR2 FVKESK. The CDR3 runs to 14 residues. CDR3 loop: CASTPTLVNTEAFF. DNA of the CDR3: TGTGCCAGCACCCCGACTTTAGTGAACACTGAAGCTTTCTTT. Complete variable domain (other parts from reference TRBV14 and TRBJ1-1): EAGVTQFPSHSVIEKGQTVTLRCDPISGHDNLYWYRRVMGKEIKFLLHFVKESKQDESGMPNNRFLAERTGGTYSTLKVQPAELEDSGVYFCASTPTLVNTEAFFGQGTRLTVV.

The chain couples TRBV10-3 to TRBJ2-7, with D unresolved. The V gene's germline CDR1 is ENHRY and CDR2 SYGVKD. Trimming shortened V by 3 bases and J by 6 bases, and 9 bases separated the two germline ends. This CDR3 comprises 12 residues. The CDR3 DNA sequence: TGTGCCATCAGTGATAAGGGTCTCGAGCAGTACGTC. Its protein is CAISDKGLEQYV.

This clonotype was seen ten or more times. The V gene is TRBV29-1, the J gene TRBJ2-3; 7 bases line up with TRBD1. The trim removed 4 bases at V and 3 bases at J, leaving 7 bases unmatched. Germline loops: CDR1 SQVTM, CDR2 ANQGSEA. This CDR3 contains 14 residues. The CDR3 protein is CSVALTGRTDTQYF. The CDR3 DNA reads TGCAGCGTTGCTCTGACAGGGCGGACAGATACGCAGTATTTT.

This clonotype was detected a few times. V and J are TRBV29-1 and TRBJ2-1, with D perhaps TRBD1 or TRBD2 (5 bases each). Trimming removed 4 bases from V and 0 bases from J, with 7 bases in between. Germline loops: CDR1 SQVTM, CDR2 ANQGSEA. CDR3 length equals 13 residues. CDR3 in amino acids: CSVGGGSYNEQFF. DNA for the CDR3: TGCAGCGTTGGTGGGGGCTCCTACAATGAGCAGTTCTTC.

This clonotype was picked up a small number of times. V and J are TRBV15 and TRBJ1-1; D not certain. Trimming removed 7 bases at V and 0 bases at J, with 27 bases between. The germline CDR1 and CDR2 sequences are LNHNV and YYDKDF (reference sequence). This CDR3 spans 19 amino acids. CDR3 sequence reads: CATIPLKTAWMGMNTEAFF. Written as DNA, the CDR3 is TGTGCCACCATCCCGTTGAAAACAGCCTGGATGGGGATGAACACTGAAGCTTTCTTT. The full variable domain, rest sourced from reference TRBV15 and TRBJ1-1, is DAMVIQNPRYQVTQFGKPVTLSCSQTLNHNVMYWYQQKSSQAPKLLFHYYDKDFNNEADTPDNFQSRRPNTSFCFLDIRSPGLGDTAMYLCATIPLKTAWMGMNTEAFFGQGTRLTVV.

This clonotype was detected only once. The rearrangement joins TRBV7-2 to TRBJ2-5; D ambiguous. CDR1 and CDR2 (germline): SGHTA, FQGNSA. V lost 3 bases, J lost 4 bases, and 3 bases lay in between. CDR3 length: 11 residues. CDR3 sequence reads: CASSFIETQYF. In DNA, the CDR3 is TGTGCCAGCAGCTTCATAGAGACCCAGTACTTC.

The chain employs TRBV4-1 and TRBJ1-1; TRBD1 matches at 8 bases. Germline V gene sequence: CDR1 MGHRA, CDR2 YSYEKL. With 5 bases clipped from V and 4 bases from J, the junction kept 18 bases outside the gene matches. The CDR3 is 18 amino acids. The CDR3, as DNA: TGCGCCAGCAGCTCCTTCCCGACAGGGGCCTACCTGGGCACTGAAGCTTTCTTT. Protein product: CASSSFPTGAYLGTEAFF.

This clonotype was detected ten times or more. The chain joins TRBV5-1 to TRBJ1-2; D is undetermined. This CDR3 contains 12 residues. From germline, CDR1 is SGHRS and CDR2 YFSETQ. V dropped 0 bases and J dropped 7 bases, with 7 bases sitting between them. This chain's CDR3 is CASSLGSAGYTF. CDR3 nucleotide sequence: TGCGCCAGCAGCTTGGGGTCTGCTGGCTACACCTTC.

This sequence joins TRBV21-1 and TRBJ2-7. TRBV21-1 is a known pseudogene. The CDR3 has 14 residues. The CDR3: CASSKAYSSYEQYV. The CDR3 DNA reads as TGTGCCAGCAGCAAAGCTTACAGCTCCTACGAGCAGTACGTC.

This clonotype has only a few counts. The CDR3 here is CASSVTEAFF. CDR3 nucleotides: TGTGCCAGCAGCGTAACAGAAGCTTTCTTT. The chain combines TRBV7-9 with TRBJ1-1, with no clear D. The CDR3 has 10 residues. Germline V CDR1 and CDR2: SEHNR, FQNEAQ (reference sequence). V was cut by 5 bases and J by 8 bases, with 6 bases left in between. The complete variable domain, with remaining parts taken from reference TRBV7-9 and TRBJ1-1, reads DTGVSQNPRHKITKRGQNVTFRCDPISEHNRLYWYRQTLGQGPEFLTYFQNEAQLEKSRLLSDRFSAERPKGSFSTLEIQRTEQGDSAMYLCASSVTEAFFGQGTRLTVV.

This clonotype was counted ten times or more. This chain uses TRBV11-2 with TRBJ2-3; the D gene is possibly TRBD2 (6 bases). V gave up 5 bases and J gave up 2 bases, with 11 bases separating them. The V gene's germline CDR1 is SGHAT and CDR2 FQNNGV. The CDR3 consists of 14 residues. CDR3 coding DNA: TGTGCCAGCAGCCTTAGCGGTCACACAGATACGCAGTATTTT. Its translation is CASSLSGHTDTQYF.

The CDR3 region has the DNA TGTGCCAGCTCACCCACCGGTTACAGCTCAGATACGCAGTATTTT. It encodes CASSPTGYSSDTQYF. The chain uses TRBV18 and TRBJ2-3; D uncertain. In germline, CDR1 is KGHSH, CDR2 LQKENI. The V end was cut by 3 bases, the J end by 4 bases, with 14 bases between. This CDR3 comprises 15 residues.

This clonotype was observed a few times. The gene calls are TRBV29-1 and TRBJ2-7; D unclear. V was pared by 7 bases and J by 6 bases, with 16 bases between. This CDR3 has 12 amino acids. Germline assignment: CDR1 SQVTM and CDR2 ANQGSEA. CDR3 sequence (DNA): TGCAGCGGTGGAGAGAGGAACGGCGAGCAGTACGTC. It yields the protein CSGGERNGEQYV.

This clonotype was observed many times. The chain is built from TRBV6-1 and TRBJ2-7; TRBD1 is a possible D gene (6 bases). Per the germline V gene, CDR1 is MNHNS and CDR2 is SASEGT. V gave up 6 bases and J gave up 3 bases, with 12 bases separating them. The CDR3 has 13 amino acids. CDR3 loop: CASRQNRVYEQYV. Here the CDR3 DNA reads TGTGCCAGCAGACAAAACAGGGTCTACGAGCAGTACGTC.